This entry lists 27 T cell receptor beta chains sequenced from one sample in a study of cytomegalovirus exposure and HLA in healthy donors. TCRdb's copy holds only in-frame clones and misses some; the assay was immunoSEQ multiplex PCR. The table has roughly 60,000 clones, 90% to 96% seen once. Sequenced sample: PBMCs. These receptors were obtained from a man aged 18 to 29 in good health and CMV-seronegative.

The gene calls are TRBV7-9 and TRBJ2-7; TRBD2 aligns across 7 bases. Germline values: CDR1 SEHNR, CDR2 FQNEAQ (reference sequence). The V segment lost 5 bases and the J segment 3 bases; nucleotides outside the gene matches: 7. The CDR3 runs 14 residues. CDR3 DNA sequence: TGTGCCAGCAGCCACGGACTAGTGTACTACGAGCAGTACTTC. Residues: CASSHGLVYYEQYF. Complete variable domain (other parts from reference TRBV7-9 and TRBJ2-7): DTGVSQNPRHKITKRGQNVTFRCDPISEHNRLYWYRQTLGQGPEFLTYFQNEAQLEKSRLLSDRFSAERPKGSFSTLEIQRTEQGDSAMYLCASSHGLVYYEQYFGPGTRLTVT.

V is TRBV14 and J is TRBJ1-2, with 9 bases matching TRBD1. CDR3 length: 15 residues. Germline V gene lookup returns CDR1 SGHDN and CDR2 FVKESK. With V trimmed by 3 bases and J by 5 bases, 7 bases remained unmatched. Here the CDR3 DNA reads TGTGCCAGCAGCCAGTCGGGACAGGGAGTTTATGGCTACACCTTC. Its translation is CASSQSGQGVYGYTF.

This chain connects TRBV19 to TRBJ2-1; 7 nucleotides agree with TRBD1. Germline CDR1 reads LNHDA; CDR2 reads SQIVND (reference sequence). The ends lost 7 bases at V and 9 bases at J; junction bases unmatched: 18. The CDR3 contains 16 residues. In DNA form, the CDR3 reads TGTGCCAGTACCTCAGGCCCGGGACAGCAACTCGGTGAGCAGTTCTTC. This translates into CASTSGPGQQLGEQFF. The full variable domain, rest sourced from reference TRBV19 and TRBJ2-1, is DGGITQSPKYLFRKEGQNVTLSCEQNLNHDAMYWYRQDPGQGLRLIYYSQIVNDFQKGDIAEGYSVSREKKESFPLTVTSAQKNPTAFYLCASTSGPGQQLGEQFFGPGTRLTVL.

The rearrangement links TRBV21-1 to TRBJ2-2; the table's D call, TRBD2, was not checked against the DNA. TRBV21-1 is tagged as a pseudogene. The CDR3 has 14 residues. The CDR3: CASSLKAGNGELFF. The CDR3 DNA is TGTGCCAGCAGCCTTAAGGCGGGTAACGGGGAGCTGTTTTTT.

V and J are TRBV11-1 and TRBJ2-6; 7 positions match TRBD1. With 1 base clipped from V and 1 base from J, the junction kept 7 bases outside the gene matches. There are 18 residues in the CDR3. Germline V gene data show CDR1 as SGHAT and CDR2 as FQDESV (reference sequence). The CDR3 DNA reads as TGTGCCAGCAGCTTAGGGACAGGTGCTGGGTCTGGGGCCAACGTCCTGACTTTC. This gives the protein CASSLGTGAGSGANVLTF.

The chain joins TRBV2 to TRBJ2-7, with D tentatively TRBD2 (5 bases). The CDR3 extends over 13 amino acids. Trimming shortened V by 6 bases and J by 6 bases, and 15 bases separated the two germline ends. Germline CDR1 is SNHLY and CDR2 is FYNNEI. The CDR3 sequence is CASRASGSSEQYF. DNA for the CDR3: TGTGCCAGCAGGGCTTCTGGGAGTTCCGAGCAGTACTTC.

The chain couples TRBV5-1 to TRBJ2-5; tentatively, D is TRBD1 (5 bases). Germline lookup yields CDR1 SGHRS and CDR2 YFSETQ. V lost 2 bases, J lost 4 bases, and 9 bases lay in between. The CDR3 consists of 13 residues. The CDR3 DNA sequence: TGCGCCAGCAGCTTACAGGTAGGAGAGACCCAGTACTTC. Translating it yields CASSLQVGETQYF.

This clone was seen a single time. V gene TRBV10-3 combines with J gene TRBJ2-2; D possibly corresponds to TRBD1 (5 bases). The CDR3 has 14 amino acids. The germline gives CDR1 ENHRY, CDR2 SYGVKD. Trimming stripped 10 bases from V and 4 bases from J, with 16 bases between. The CDR3 loop is CATTGQGTTGELFF. Here the CDR3 DNA reads TGTGCCACGACCGGGCAGGGCACCACCGGGGAGCTGTTTTTT.

The chain is built from TRBV27 and TRBJ2-7, with 12 nucleotides matching TRBD2. The CDR3 is made up of 15 amino acids. Germline assignment: CDR1 MNHEY and CDR2 SMNVEV (reference sequence). J was trimmed by 3 bases and V by 7 bases; bases with no gene match: 7. CDR3 region: CASKKTSGGFYEQYF. In nucleotides, the CDR3 is TGTGCCAGCAAAAAGACTAGCGGGGGATTCTACGAGCAGTACTTC.

The chain recombines TRBV27 with TRBJ1-1; D possibly corresponds to TRBD1 (6 bases). The germline V and J ends were trimmed by 2 bases and 1 base, with 11 bases remaining between them. Germline values: CDR1 MNHEY, CDR2 SMNVEV (reference sequence). The CDR3 length is 15 residues. As DNA, the CDR3 is TGTGCCAGCAGTTTAGCAGGGGAAGGGAACACTGAAGCTTTCTTT. This codes for CASSLAGEGNTEAFF.

The chain employs TRBV11-1 and TRBJ2-1; 11 bases align to TRBD2. The CDR3 has 16 amino acids. The germline V gene has CDR1 SGHAT and CDR2 FQDESV (reference sequence). V was clipped by 5 bases and J by 7 bases; unmatched bases: 10. The CDR3 DNA follows: TGTGCCAGCAGCCTAAGCGAGACTAGCGGGACGAATGAGCAGTTCTTC. Translating gives CASSLSETSGTNEQFF.

The V and J genes are TRBV4-2 and TRBJ2-2; 12 bases match TRBD2. Germline V gives CDR1 LGHNA, CDR2 YNFKEQ. V was pared by 6 bases and J by 2 bases, with 4 bases of the junction left unmatched. The CDR3 has 16 residues. The CDR3 protein is CASRSTSGRNTGELFF. DNA for the CDR3: TGTGCCAGCAGATCGACTAGCGGGAGAAACACCGGGGAGCTGTTTTTT.

J is TRBJ2-1 and V is TRBV5-1, with 8 bases that match TRBD2. Germline CDR1 and CDR2: SGHRS and YFSETQ. Trimming cost V 5 bases and J 4 bases; bases outside gene matches: 8. The length of the CDR3 is 15 residues. This CDR3 reads CASRLLAATYNEQFF. The CDR3 DNA reads TGCGCCAGCAGGTTACTAGCGGCTACGTACAATGAGCAGTTCTTC.

A single count supports this clone. V usage is TRBV25-1 and J usage is TRBJ2-2; D uncertain. The ends were cut back, 4 bases at V and 4 bases at J, with 10 bases in the middle. CDR1 and CDR2 from the germline V gene are MGHDK and SYGVNS. The CDR3 is 14 residues long. CDR3 DNA sequence: TGTGCCAGCAGTGCATTTGGCGGCACCGGGGAGCTGTTTTTT. Amino acids: CASSAFGGTGELFF.

V gene TRBV4-1 combines with J gene TRBJ2-2; TRBD2 might be the D (6 bases). Germline V CDR1 and CDR2: MGHRA, YSYEKL. Trimming left V 3 bases short and J 1 base short, with 12 bases between. This CDR3 has 16 residues. DNA of the CDR3: TGCGCCAGCAGCCACGGATGGGGGGAGAACACCGGGGAGCTGTTTTTT. Translating gives CASSHGWGENTGELFF.

The rearrangement uses TRBV6-1 and TRBJ1-3; D gene unclear. The germline V gene encodes CDR1 MNHNS and CDR2 SASEGT. The CDR3 has 13 amino acids. Trimming removed 2 bases at V and 2 bases at J, with 4 bases between. The CDR3 DNA sequence: TGTGCCAGCAGTGAAACAGCTGGAAACACCATATATTTT. This encodes CASSETAGNTIYF.

This chain uses TRBV21-1 with TRBJ2-1; the table names TRBD2, a call not compared with the DNA. TRBV21-1 is given as a pseudogene. The CDR3 is made up of 19 amino acids. CDR3 sequence (DNA): TGTGCCAGCAGCAAAAAGGGTTTAGCGGCTACCACCCCTGGGAATGAGCAGTTCTTC. This translates into CASSKKGLAATTPGNEQFF.

The CDR3 bases are TGCGCCAGCAGCTTGCACATGAACACCGGGGAGCTGTTTTTT. It is translated as CASSLHMNTGELFF. The rearrangement joins TRBV5-1 to TRBJ2-2; no definite D call. The CDR3 extends over 14 amino acids. Trimming pared 1 base from V and 1 base from J, leaving 5 bases between. CDR1 is SGHRS and CDR2 is YFSETQ in the germline V gene.

This chain uses TRBV4-3 with TRBJ2-7; 8 positions match TRBD1. This CDR3 is 16 amino acids long. Unmatched junction bases numbered 7, after V lost 0 bases and J lost 3 bases. Germline CDR1 LGHNA, CDR2 YSLEER. CDR3: CASSQDPPGGGYEQYF. CDR3 bases: TGCGCCAGCAGCCAAGACCCCCCAGGGGGCGGCTACGAGCAGTACTTC.

The CDR3 sequence: CASSFILGGTSGANVLTF. CDR3 coding DNA: TGTGCCAGCAGTTTTATCCTCGGAGGGACCTCTGGGGCCAACGTCCTGACTTTC. The rearrangement links TRBV28 to TRBJ2-6; a weak D match, TRBD2 (6 bases). With 3 bases removed from V and 0 bases from J, the gap between germline ends came to 15 bases. This CDR3 comprises 18 residues. Germline V gene data show CDR1 as MDHEN and CDR2 as SYDVKM.

The DNA for the CDR3 is TGCGCCAGCAGCTTTACCTGGAAAGCGACTAGCGGGACCTACGAGCAGTACTTC. It specifies CASSFTWKATSGTYEQYF. V and J are TRBV5-1 and TRBJ2-7; 11 bases align to TRBD2. The germline CDR1 and CDR2 sequences are SGHRS and YFSETQ. There are 18 residues in the CDR3. Losses at the gene ends were 2 bases for V and 2 bases for J; bases not matched to a gene: 12.

This chain joins TRBV2 and TRBJ1-1, with TRBD1 as a possible D gene (5 bases). Germline CDR1 reads SNHLY; CDR2 reads FYNNEI. This CDR3 is 12 amino acids long. V was shortened by 9 bases and J by 1 base, with 9 bases between the two germline ends. The DNA of the CDR3 is TGTGCCAGGTTCAGGGAGAACACTGAAGCTTTCTTT. Translating gives CARFRENTEAFF. Looking up the rest from reference TRBV2 and TRBJ1-1 gives the full variable domain: EPEVTQTPSHQVTQMGQEVILRCVPISNHLYFYWYRQILGQKVEFLVSFYNNEISEKSEIFDDQFSVERPDGSNFTLKIRSTKLEDSAMYFCARFRENTEAFFGQGTRLTVV.

The chain carries TRBV6-1 and TRBJ1-5; D is undetermined. Germline CDR1 and CDR2: MNHNS and SASEGT. The CDR3 consists of 12 residues. V was trimmed by 2 bases and J by 5 bases, leaving 4 bases between them. The CDR3 protein is CASSEIYQPQHF. CDR3 nucleotides: TGTGCCAGCAGTGAAATCTATCAGCCCCAGCATTTT.

J is TRBJ1-5 and V is TRBV21-1; the table names TRBD1, a call not compared with the DNA. TRBV21-1 is recorded as a pseudogene. The CDR3 has 17 amino acids. DNA for the CDR3: TGTGCCAGCAGCAAAAAAGACAGGGTTTGGAGCAATCAGCCCCAGCATTTT. Translation: CASSKKDRVWSNQPQHF.

The chain couples TRBV9 to TRBJ2-5; D gene uncertain. CDR1 is SGDLS, CDR2 YYNGEE, per germline. V lost 0 bases and J lost 4, with 13 bases in between. The CDR3 has 15 residues. The CDR3 nucleotides read TGTGCCAGCAGCGTAGAAGGAGCGCGCGGAGAGACCCAGTACTTC. Residues: CASSVEGARGETQYF.

The CDR3 spells CASSHTSAILTGELFF. The CDR3 region has the DNA TGTGCCAGCTCTCACACTAGCGCCATTTTAACCGGGGAGCTGTTTTTT. The rearrangement joins TRBV18 to TRBJ2-2, with 7 bases aligning to TRBD2. Trimming at V came to 6 bases and at J to 5 bases, leaving 12 bases not matched to a gene. There are 16 residues in the CDR3. CDR1 KGHSH and CDR2 LQKENI come from the germline V gene.

The gene calls are TRBV27 and TRBJ2-7, with TRBD2 matching 10 bases. V shed 6 bases, J shed 5 bases, and the junction held 10 bases outside the gene matches. This CDR3 comprises 15 residues. Germline V gene lookup returns CDR1 MNHEY and CDR2 SMNVEV (reference sequence). The CDR3 DNA reads TGTGCCAGCAGCCCCTCTGGGCTAGCGGGAGACGAGCAGTACTTC. It specifies CASSPSGLAGDEQYF.